This TCR beta chain was sequenced during a study of cytotoxic CD8 clonotypes in ibrutinib-treated CLL. Background on the study: Response samples were drawn at a median of approximately 11 months of treatment, range 6 to 36. Regarding the study as a whole: Baseline clonality exceeded age-matched healthy donors and tracked circulating CD8+ T-cell counts.

V gave up 5 bases and J gave up 6 bases; unmatched junction bases: 4. The CDR3 is 12 amino acids. Germline CDR1 SQVTM, CDR2 ANQGSEA. Only in-frame clones appear in the TCRdb table, and some are missing; sequencing was by immunoSEQ multiplex PCR. In the table there are more than 75,000 clones, over 60% of which are singletons. To note about this clone: The antigen is undetermined.

The genes are TRBV29-1 and TRBJ1-2; 9 bases match TRBD1. Sequencing used PBMCs, obtained after 24 months of ibrutinib treatment. This clonotype was sampled from a human donor with chronic lymphocytic leukemia. CDR3 loop: CSVTWDRDGYTF. CDR3 nucleotide sequence: TGCAGCGTTACCTGGGACAGGGATGGCTACACCTTC. The full variable domain, with the rest looked up from reference TRBV29-1 and TRBJ1-2, is SAVISQKPSRDICQRGTSLTIQCQVDSQVTMMFWYRQQPGQSLTLIATANQGSEATYESGFVIDKFPISRPNLTFSTLTVSNMSPEDSSIYLCSVTWDRDGYTFGSGTRLTVV.